The clone carrying this T cell receptor (beta chain) has ten or more counts. This record belongs to a study of T cells of healthy individuals. This CDR3 is built from 15 residues. J lost 4 bases, V lost 1 base, and 6 bases had no gene match. Germline CDR1 and CDR2: SGHTA and FQGNSA. TCRdb re-called the 5' RACE reads with MiXCR, one entry per CDR3 protein. The profile shows 38,000 or so distinct CDR3 sequences, 4.5% of them singletons. The chain is built from TRBV7-2 and TRBJ2-5; TRBD1 matches 7 bases. This TCR was recovered from a human donor in good health. Here the CDR3 reads CASSLEHRGLETQYF. CDR3 nucleotide sequence: TGTGCCAGCAGCTTAGAGCACAGGGGCTTAGAGACCCAGTACTTC.